This T cell receptor (beta chain) was captured by sequencing in a study of shared clonotypes between healthy human individuals. This clone was recorded once. Some clones are missing from TCRdb's copy, which holds only in-frame ones; the method was immunoSEQ multiplex PCR. Altogether about 1 million clones are present, 75% to 85% being singletons, with the ten largest covering 0.52%. The sample consisted of memory CD4+ T cells from PBMCs. Subset indicated: CD45RA-negative fraction. The clonotype comes from a man aged 18 to 30 in good health. Some clones in this sample may be carry-over from other donors' samples.

The CDR3 coding sequence is TGTGCCACCAGCAGACCCCCCCCAGATACGCAGTATTTT. It translates to CATSRPPPDTQYF. The chain carries TRBV15 and TRBJ2-3; D gene unclear. Germline V lookup: CDR1 LNHNV, CDR2 YYDKDF (reference sequence). There are 13 residues in the CDR3. Trimming stripped 2 bases from V and 4 bases from J, with 7 bases between.